These 32 T cell receptor beta chains share one sample of origin, sequenced in a study of blood T cells in healthy people across ages. For the second PCR, which ran for 7 to 11 cycles, a sample-barcoded 5' primer and a J-beta primer mix were used. One entry per CDR3 protein results from TCRdb running MiXCR on the 5' RACE reads. The sample contains fewer than 1,200,000 distinct CDR3 sequences, roughly 24% of which appear only once. These data also featured in a second study, about T cells of mothers and their children.

Sequenced sample: blood. Receptor source: a girl aged 2 to 10 in good health.

V gene TRBV6-1 combines with J gene TRBJ2-2, with a weak D call TRBD2 (7 bases). V dropped 5 bases and J dropped 5 bases, with 15 bases sitting between them. Germline loops: CDR1 MNHNS, CDR2 SASEGT. The CDR3 extends over 15 amino acids. The chain's CDR3 is CASSPGEGSTGELFF. In DNA form, the CDR3 reads TGTGCCAGCAGTCCAGGGGAGGGGAGTACCGGGGAGCTGTTTTTT.

This clonotype was counted between two and nine times. The chain carries TRBV4-3 and TRBJ2-5; 7 nucleotides agree with TRBD2. TRBJ2-7 explains the end of the DNA better; the J call may be wrong. The CDR3 totals 14 residues. The germline gives CDR1 LGHNA, CDR2 YSLEER. As DNA, the CDR3 is TGCGCCAGCAGCCAAGTCCGCGGGAGTTACGAGCAGTACTTC. Protein product: CASSQVRGSYEQYF.

This chain uses TRBV7-9 with TRBJ1-2, with D possibly being TRBD1 (6 bases). Germline V gene data show CDR1 as SEHNR and CDR2 as FQNEAQ (reference sequence). CDR3 length: 15 residues. Trimming left V 5 bases short and J 6 bases short, with 19 bases between. The CDR3 nucleotides are TGTGCCAGCAGCGACGAAATCACGGGGGCTGATGGCTACACCTTC. This encodes CASSDEITGADGYTF.

V and J are TRBV7-2 and TRBJ1-2; D is possibly TRBD1 (5 bases). From germline, CDR1 is SGHTA and CDR2 FQGNSA. V gave up 1 base and J gave up 4 bases, with 16 bases separating them. The CDR3 has 16 amino acids. CDR3 bases: TGTGCCAGCAGCTTAGAGTTCACCCGGGGCTCCTATGGCTACACCTTC. Its translation is CASSLEFTRGSYGYTF.

This chain joins TRBV4-3 and TRBJ1-2; 10 nucleotides align to TRBD1. Germline loops: CDR1 LGHNA, CDR2 YSLEER. V lost 4 bases and J lost 3; bases outside the gene matches: 8. The length of the CDR3 is 16 residues. The CDR3 bases are TGCGCCAGCAGCCGAGTGACAGGGGGCGCGGACTATGGCTACACCTTC. The encoded protein is CASSRVTGGADYGYTF.

This clonotype was counted only a few times. The chain joins TRBV3-1 to TRBJ1-2; D possibly corresponds to TRBD1 (6 bases). CDR1 and CDR2 from the germline V gene are LGHDT and YNNKEL (reference sequence). The CDR3 covers 15 residues. Trimming removed 2 bases at V and 2 bases at J, with 12 bases between. CDR3 protein: CASSQSIQGNYGYTF. The CDR3, as DNA: TGTGCCAGCAGCCAATCTATTCAGGGGAACTATGGCTACACCTTC.

This clonotype turned up a few times. The chain recombines TRBV2 with TRBJ2-5; 10 nucleotides agree with TRBD1. The germline CDR1 and CDR2 sequences are SNHLY and FYNNEI. The V and J ends lost 6 bases and 5 bases, in that order; junction bases with no gene match: 6. There are 14 residues in the CDR3. The CDR3 spells CASRGQGHQETQYF. CDR3 DNA sequence: TGTGCCAGCAGGGGACAGGGGCATCAGGAGACCCAGTACTTC.

In this sample, this clonotype turned up a few times. V gene TRBV7-6 combines with J gene TRBJ2-7; 9 nucleotides match TRBD2. The CDR3 extends over 15 amino acids. Losses at the gene ends were 5 bases for V and 0 bases for J; bases not matched to a gene: 5. Germline V CDR1 and CDR2: SGHVS, FNYEAQ. CDR3 sequence reads: CASSVGSGSSYEQYF. For the CDR3, the DNA is TGTGCCAGCAGCGTTGGTAGCGGGAGCTCCTACGAGCAGTACTTC.

A few counts support this clonotype. The chain carries TRBV4-1 and TRBJ1-1, with a possible D match to TRBD1 (6 bases). Deletions cut 3 bases from V and 5 bases from J, with 13 bases between. There are 14 residues in the CDR3. Germline V gene lookup returns CDR1 MGHRA and CDR2 YSYEKL. CDR3 nucleotides: TGCGCCAGCAGCCACCTAGGGGGTGGTACTGAAGCTTTCTTT. Translated, it gives CASSHLGGGTEAFF.

The chain combines TRBV7-2 with TRBJ2-3; 11 bases fit TRBD2. V shed 1 base and J 2 bases; nucleotides not matched to a gene: 2. In germline, CDR1 is SGHTA, CDR2 FQGNSA. The CDR3 has 16 residues. CDR3 sequence reads: CASSLVAGGSTDTQYF. The CDR3 coding sequence is TGTGCCAGCAGCTTAGTAGCGGGAGGGTCCACAGATACGCAGTATTTT.

This clonotype was seen a few times. J is TRBJ1-2 and V is TRBV20-1, with 8 bases fitting TRBD1. Germline loops: CDR1 DFQATT, CDR2 SNEGSKA (reference sequence). The CDR3 sequence is 13 residues long. The junction had 11 bases not matched to a gene; V was cut back by 6 bases and J by 8 bases. The DNA of the CDR3 is TGCAGTGCCCCCGGACAGGGAGGAGGCGGCTACACCTTC. Protein sequence: CSAPGQGGGGYTF.

The chain has TRBV7-3 and TRBJ2-1, with 8 bases lining up with TRBD2. Germline V gene data show CDR1 as SGHTA and CDR2 as FQGTGA. With 5 bases clipped from V and 6 bases from J, the junction kept 6 bases outside the gene matches. This CDR3 has 14 amino acids. Here the CDR3 reads CASSTAGVFNEQFF. The DNA of the CDR3 is TGTGCCAGCAGCACAGCGGGGGTTTTCAATGAGCAGTTCTTC.

This clonotype was counted between two and nine times. This chain connects TRBV12-3 or TRBV12-4 to TRBJ1-2; perhaps TRBD1 as D (6 bases). Trimming removed 7 bases at V and 8 bases at J, with 14 bases between. The CDR3 sequence is 12 residues long. CDR3 residues: CASTLGGLGYTF. CDR3 in DNA: TGTGCCAGCACCTTAGGGGGGTTGGGCTACACCTTC.

The chain has TRBV20-1 and TRBJ1-1; a possible D gene is TRBD1 (6 bases). The CDR3 extends over 16 amino acids. The V gene's germline CDR1 is DFQATT and CDR2 SNEGSKA (reference sequence). V was shortened by 6 bases and J by 5 bases, with 25 bases between the two germline ends. CDR3 protein: CSAASLPAGVRTEAFF. The CDR3 DNA follows: TGCAGTGCCGCTTCCTTACCGGCAGGGGTTCGGACTGAAGCTTTCTTT.

J is TRBJ2-5 and V is TRBV12-3 or TRBV12-4; 12 bases align to TRBD1. The CDR3 consists of 13 residues. V was pared by 11 bases and J by 10 bases, with 11 bases of the junction left unmatched. CDR3 sequence: CAGSPGQGADQYF. The DNA for the CDR3 is TGTGCCGGCTCCCCGGGACAGGGGGCTGACCAGTACTTC.

The CDR3 here is CASSLEATSGVNTQYF. CDR3 nucleotide sequence: TGTGCCAGCAGCTTAGAGGCGACTAGCGGGGTTAATACGCAGTATTTT. The V gene is TRBV7-2, the J gene TRBJ2-3, with 11 bases aligning to TRBD2. J lost 7 bases, V lost 1 base, and 7 bases had no gene match. Germline V gives CDR1 SGHTA, CDR2 FQGNSA. CDR3 length: 16 residues.

To note about this clonotype: A much larger clonotype is one base distant, so this may be a read error. This sequence joins TRBV12-3 or TRBV12-4 and TRBJ1-1; a possible D gene is TRBD1 (5 bases). The CDR3 consists of 12 residues. Trimming stripped 3 bases from V and 7 bases from J, with 9 bases between. Here the CDR3 reads CASSFGGVEAFF. CDR3 nucleotide sequence: TGTGCCAGCAGTTTTGGGGGAGTTGAAGCTTTCTTT.

This clonotype was seen a few times. This chain connects TRBV11-3 to TRBJ2-1, with 9 bases aligning to TRBD2. Germline CDR1 SGHNT, CDR2 YENEEA. Unmatched junction bases numbered 1, after V lost 2 bases and J lost 5 bases. The length of the CDR3 is 14 residues. The CDR3 here is CASSLSGGHNEQFF. In nucleotides, the CDR3 is TGTGCCAGCAGCTTAAGCGGGGGGCACAATGAGCAGTTCTTC.

This rearrangement joins TRBV20-1 to TRBJ1-2; 9 bases are shared with TRBD1. CDR1 DFQATT and CDR2 SNEGSKA come from the germline V gene (reference sequence). The CDR3 is 15 residues long. V shed 0 bases and J 5 bases; nucleotides not matched to a gene: 7. DNA for the CDR3: TGCAGTGCTAGAGACTCGGGACAGGGTGATTATGGCTACACCTTC. Translation: CSARDSGQGDYGYTF.

At least ten counts were recorded for this clonotype. In DNA form, the CDR3 reads TGTGCCACCAGTGCGGGGAGATACAATGAGCAGTTCTTC. It codes for CATSAGRYNEQFF. The chain is built from TRBV24-1 and TRBJ2-1; possibly TRBD2 for D (5 bases). CDR1 and CDR2 from the germline V gene are KGHDR and SFDVKD. This CDR3 has 13 residues. V was shortened by 5 bases and J by 4 bases, with 8 bases between the two germline ends.

In this sample, this clonotype turned up a few times. The chain joins TRBV2 to TRBJ2-2; 7 nucleotides line up with TRBD1. This CDR3 is built from 15 residues. Germline V gene lookup returns CDR1 SNHLY and CDR2 FYNNEI. V lost 6 bases and J lost 0; bases outside the gene matches: 4. CDR3 amino acids: CASRLTGTNTGELFF. The CDR3 DNA follows: TGTGCCAGCAGATTGACAGGGACGAACACCGGGGAGCTGTTTTTT.

This clonotype turned up a few times. V gene TRBV7-2 combines with J gene TRBJ1-2; no clear D gene. Looked up from germline, CDR1 is SGHTA and CDR2 is FQGNSA. The ends were cut back, 2 bases at V and 2 bases at J, with 12 bases in the middle. The CDR3 runs 15 residues. The DNA of the CDR3 is TGTGCCAGCAGCTTATTAGGTAATAGGAACTATGGCTACACCTTC. It translates to CASSLLGNRNYGYTF. Combining the CDR3 with reference TRBV7-2 and TRBJ1-2 gives the whole variable domain GAGVSQSPSNKVTEKGKDVELRCDPISGHTALYWYRQSLGQGLEFLIYFQGNSAPDKSGLPSDRFSAERTGGSVSTLTIQRTQQEDSAVYLCASSLLGNRNYGYTFGSGTRLTVV.

The chain joins TRBV7-3 to TRBJ2-2; D unresolved. Germline CDR1 is SGHTA and CDR2 is FQGTGA. The CDR3 covers 16 residues. V was clipped by 5 bases and J by 0 bases, with 13 bases between them. The CDR3 reads CASSDGPAPNTGELFF. In nucleotides, the CDR3 is TGTGCCAGCAGCGACGGGCCAGCGCCGAACACCGGGGAGCTGTTTTTT.

This clonotype was counted at least ten times. The rearrangement joins TRBV4-2 to TRBJ1-2, with 7 bases fitting TRBD1. The germline V gene encodes CDR1 LGHNA and CDR2 YNFKEQ. J was trimmed by 5 bases and V by 5 bases; bases with no gene match: 5. The length of the CDR3 is 13 residues. CDR3 sequence reads: CASSAGTVYGYTF. In DNA, the CDR3 is TGTGCCAGCAGCGCCGGGACAGTATATGGCTACACCTTC.

The chain carries TRBV9 and TRBJ2-7; the match to TRBD2 covers 13 bases. J gave up 4 bases and V 0 bases, and 4 bases lay outside the gene matches. This CDR3 is built from 16 residues. Germline-derived CDR1 and CDR2 are SGDLS and YYNGEE. As DNA, the CDR3 is TGTGCCAGCAGCGTAGAAGGACTAGCGGGAGAGTACGAGCAGTACTTC. It yields the protein CASSVEGLAGEYEQYF.

This clonotype was counted a few times. The V and J genes are TRBV11-2 and TRBJ2-2, with D possibly TRBD2 on 5 matching bases. Per the germline V gene, CDR1 is SGHAT and CDR2 is FQNNGV. Trimming pared 4 bases from V and 4 bases from J, leaving 16 bases between. The CDR3 runs 16 residues. The CDR3 here is CASSSVRGSGTGELFF. DNA of the CDR3: TGTGCCAGCAGCTCGGTGAGAGGGTCGGGCACCGGGGAGCTGTTTTTT.

The V call is TRBV7-8, the J call TRBJ1-3; no clear D. Trimming stripped 1 base from V and 5 bases from J, with 6 bases between. The CDR3 runs to 13 residues. CDR1 and CDR2 (germline): SGHVS, FQNEAQ. CDR3 DNA: TGTGCCAGCAGCTTAGGGATTCGAAACACCATATATTTT. This encodes CASSLGIRNTIYF.

This clonotype was counted at least ten times. The chain employs TRBV7-9 and TRBJ1-4, with D hard to call. CDR3 length: 17 amino acids. V was pared by 2 bases and J by 5 bases, with 18 bases between. The germline V gene encodes CDR1 SEHNR and CDR2 FQNEAQ (reference sequence). CDR3 nucleotide sequence: TGTGCCAGCAGCTTAATTGCCTCAGGACTACTGAATGAAAAACTGTTTTTT. It specifies CASSLIASGLLNEKLFF.

This chain links TRBV12-3 or TRBV12-4 with TRBJ2-3, with TRBD2 matching 13 bases. V lost 2 bases and J lost 2; bases outside the gene matches: 22. The CDR3 contains 23 residues. CDR3 in amino acids: CASSLNGWTSGGLLIKVTDTQYF. CDR3 nucleotides: TGTGCCAGCAGTTTAAATGGTTGGACTAGCGGGGGTCTATTGATAAAAGTCACAGATACGCAGTATTTT.

This clonotype was counted a few times. The chain combines TRBV4-1 with TRBJ1-6; D unclear. V was clipped by 1 base and J by 6 bases, with 13 bases between them. Germline V gene data show CDR1 as MGHRA and CDR2 as YSYEKL. The CDR3 sequence is 16 residues long. The CDR3 nucleotides are TGCGCCAGCAGCCAAGTTGGTGTACTTCTTAATTCACCCCTCCACTTT. This sequence encodes CASSQVGVLLNSPLHF.

Only a few counts were recorded for this clonotype. CDR3 bases: TGCAGCGTCAAGACAGGAACACATTCACCCCTCCACTTT. Its protein is CSVKTGTHSPLHF. The chain recombines TRBV29-1 with TRBJ1-6; TRBD1 is a possible D gene (6 bases). The V end was cut by 6 bases, the J end by 8 bases, with 14 bases between. This CDR3 region has 13 residues. The germline V gene encodes CDR1 SQVTM and CDR2 ANQGSEA.

The chain recombines TRBV10-3 with TRBJ2-5; D is possibly TRBD1 or TRBD2 (6 bases each). V lost 0 bases to trimming and J lost 4 bases, with 12 bases between them. This CDR3 comprises 15 residues. In germline, CDR1 is ENHRY, CDR2 SYGVKD. CDR3 sequence (DNA): TGTGCCATCAGTGAGTCGCATTCGGGGGCAGAGACCCAGTACTTC. It yields the protein CAISESHSGAETQYF.